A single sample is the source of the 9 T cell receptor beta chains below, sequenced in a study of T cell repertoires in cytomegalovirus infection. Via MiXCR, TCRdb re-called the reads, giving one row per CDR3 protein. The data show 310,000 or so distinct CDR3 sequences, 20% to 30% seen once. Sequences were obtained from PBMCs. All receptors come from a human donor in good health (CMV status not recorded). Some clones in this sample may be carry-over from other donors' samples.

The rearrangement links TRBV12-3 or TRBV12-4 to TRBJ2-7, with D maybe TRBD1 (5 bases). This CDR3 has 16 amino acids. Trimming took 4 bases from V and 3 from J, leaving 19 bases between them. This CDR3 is CASSSEDKSLIYEQYF. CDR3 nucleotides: TGTGCCAGCAGTTCCGAGGACAAGTCCCTGATCTACGAGCAGTACTTC.

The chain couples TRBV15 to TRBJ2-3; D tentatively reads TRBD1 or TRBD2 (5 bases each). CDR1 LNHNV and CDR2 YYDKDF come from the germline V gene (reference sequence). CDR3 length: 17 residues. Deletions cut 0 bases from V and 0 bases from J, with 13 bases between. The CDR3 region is CATSREQAWTSTDTQYF. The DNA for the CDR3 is TGTGCCACCAGCAGAGAACAGGCCTGGACTAGCACAGATACGCAGTATTTT.

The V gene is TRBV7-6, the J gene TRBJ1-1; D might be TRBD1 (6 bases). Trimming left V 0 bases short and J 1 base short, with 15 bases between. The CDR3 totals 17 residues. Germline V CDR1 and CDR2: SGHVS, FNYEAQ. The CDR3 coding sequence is TGTGCCAGCAGCTTAGCCCCGAACGGACAGAGGAACACTGAAGCTTTCTTT. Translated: CASSLAPNGQRNTEAFF.

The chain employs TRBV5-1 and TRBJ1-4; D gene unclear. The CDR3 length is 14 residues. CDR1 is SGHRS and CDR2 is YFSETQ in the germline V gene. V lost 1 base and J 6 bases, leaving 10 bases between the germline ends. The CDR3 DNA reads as TGCGCCAGCAGCTTGAAGTTTAGGGATGAAAAACTGTTTTTT. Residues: CASSLKFRDEKLFF.

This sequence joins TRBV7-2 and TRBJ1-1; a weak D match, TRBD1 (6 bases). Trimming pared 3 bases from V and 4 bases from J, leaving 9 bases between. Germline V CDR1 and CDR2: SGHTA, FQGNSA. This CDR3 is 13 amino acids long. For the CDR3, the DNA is TGTGCCAGCAGCTTGATACAGGGCACTGAAGCTTTCTTT. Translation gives CASSLIQGTEAFF. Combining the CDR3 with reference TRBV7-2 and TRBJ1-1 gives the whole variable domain GAGVSQSPSNKVTEKGKDVELRCDPISGHTALYWYRQSLGQGLEFLIYFQGNSAPDKSGLPSDRFSAERTGGSVSTLTIQRTQQEDSAVYLCASSLIQGTEAFFGQGTRLTVV.

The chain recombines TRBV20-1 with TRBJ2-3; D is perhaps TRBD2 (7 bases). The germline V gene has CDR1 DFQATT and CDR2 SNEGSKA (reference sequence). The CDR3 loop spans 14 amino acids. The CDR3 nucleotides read TGCAGGGTAGTCGCGGGGGCAAGCACAGATACGCAGTATTTT. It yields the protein CRVVAGASTDTQYF.

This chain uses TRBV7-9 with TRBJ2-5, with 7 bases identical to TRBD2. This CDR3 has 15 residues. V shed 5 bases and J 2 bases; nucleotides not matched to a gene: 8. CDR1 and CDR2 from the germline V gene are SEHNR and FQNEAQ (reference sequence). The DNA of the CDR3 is TGTGCCAGCAGCCCGCCGGGGAGGGGACAAGAGACCCAGTACTTC. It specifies CASSPPGRGQETQYF.

The CDR3 protein is CASSLYQSSYNEQFF. Here the CDR3 DNA reads TGTGCCAGCAGTTTATACCAGAGCTCCTACAATGAGCAGTTCTTC. The J gene is TRBJ2-1, the V gene TRBV28; D not resolved. V lost 1 base, J lost 0 bases, and 7 bases lay in between. CDR1 is MDHEN, CDR2 SYDVKM, per germline. The CDR3 is 15 amino acids.

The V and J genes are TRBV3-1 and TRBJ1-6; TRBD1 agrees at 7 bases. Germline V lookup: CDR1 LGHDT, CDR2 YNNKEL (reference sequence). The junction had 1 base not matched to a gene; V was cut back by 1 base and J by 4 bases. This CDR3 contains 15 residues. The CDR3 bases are TGTGCCAGCAGCCAAGGGGACAGTTATAATTCACCCCTCCACTTT. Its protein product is CASSQGDSYNSPLHF.